Following are 25 T cell receptor beta chains from one sample sequenced in a study of CD8 T cells in Susac syndrome. It was with random hexamers that about 0.45 to 1 ug RNA was reverse transcribed. TCRdb analysed the immunoSEQ multiplex PCR reads with MiXCR anew, one entry per CDR3 protein. The table lists about 300,000 distinct CDR3 sequences, 89% of them singletons, with roughly 0.2% in the top ten. The sequencing sample was made of CD8+ T cells from PBMCs. The source is a human donor with multiple sclerosis.

The chain recombines TRBV27 with TRBJ2-1; D possibly matches TRBD1 or TRBD2 (5 bases each). CDR1 MNHEY and CDR2 SMNVEV come from the germline V gene (reference sequence). V dropped 7 bases and J dropped 2 bases, with 15 bases sitting between them. The length of the CDR3 is 15 residues. The CDR3 DNA sequence: TGTGCCAGCACCCGAGGGGTAAGGACCTACAATGAGCAGTTCTTC. This gives the protein CASTRGVRTYNEQFF.

The chain uses TRBV6-5 and TRBJ2-5; D possibly corresponds to TRBD1 (6 bases). V shed 6 bases and J shed 4 bases, with 12 bases lying between them. The CDR3 runs 13 residues. Germline lookup yields CDR1 MNHEY and CDR2 SVGAGI. CDR3 sequence reads: CASSRDTGETQYF. The CDR3 DNA reads TGTGCCAGCAGCCGGGACACGGGAGAGACCCAGTACTTC.

This chain links TRBV27 with TRBJ1-6, with D possibly TRBD1 on 5 matching bases. The CDR3 is 13 amino acids. Trimming left V 3 bases short and J 10 bases short, with 10 bases between. Germline V CDR1 and CDR2: MNHEY, SMNVEV (reference sequence). CDR3 DNA sequence: TGTGCCAGCAGTTTTGGGGGGATATCACCCCTCCACTTT. This sequence encodes CASSFGGISPLHF.

The chain joins TRBV6-2 or TRBV6-3 to TRBJ2-3; D gene unclear. There are 11 residues in the CDR3. Germline assignment: CDR1 MNHEY and CDR2 SVGEGT. V was shortened by 8 bases and J by 1 base, with 4 bases between the two germline ends. CDR3 nucleotide sequence: TGTGCCAGCGTTGGCACAGATACGCAGTATTTT. Protein product: CASVGTDTQYF.

The gene calls are TRBV6-5 and TRBJ2-7; D is undetermined. This CDR3 spans 12 amino acids. Looked up from germline, CDR1 is MNHEY and CDR2 is SVGAGI. Trimming pared 8 bases from V and 4 bases from J, leaving 12 bases between. For the CDR3, the DNA is TGTGCCAGCGCCCCGTCGCAATACGAGCAGTACTTC. It codes for CASAPSQYEQYF.

The CDR3 DNA reads TGTGCCAGCAGGGGACAGGGACCCAACTATGGCTACACCTTC. Protein product: CASRGQGPNYGYTF. The chain employs TRBV28 and TRBJ1-2, with 9 bases aligning to TRBD1. Germline V lookup: CDR1 MDHEN, CDR2 SYDVKM. CDR3 size: 14 residues. Germline trimming cut 6 bases from V and 2 bases from J; bases unmatched to any gene: 4.

The V gene is TRBV3-1, the J gene TRBJ2-7, with TRBD2 matching over 13 bases. Germline trimming cut 1 base from V and 2 bases from J; bases unmatched to any gene: 14. Germline V CDR1 and CDR2: LGHDT, YNNKEL (reference sequence). The CDR3 length is 20 residues. The CDR3 sequence: CASSQVVGTSGTPGTYEQYF. CDR3 bases: TGTGCCAGCAGCCAAGTCGTTGGGACTAGCGGGACCCCCGGGACCTACGAGCAGTACTTC.

This chain links TRBV6-5 with TRBJ1-6; TRBD1 aligns across 8 bases. Per germline, CDR1 MNHEY and CDR2 SVGAGI. This CDR3 contains 15 residues. Losses at the gene ends were 4 bases for V and 6 bases for J; bases not matched to a gene: 5. As DNA, the CDR3 is TGTGCCAGCAGTTCTTACAGGGGGGGTAATTCACCCCTCCACTTT. Amino acids: CASSSYRGGNSPLHF.

This chain links TRBV9 with TRBJ2-7, with D unresolved. Germline assignment: CDR1 SGDLS and CDR2 YYNGEE. The CDR3 totals 14 residues. The V gene lost 0 bases and the J gene lost 3 bases, with 10 bases spanning the gap. The CDR3: CASSVASTNYEQYF. The CDR3 bases are TGTGCCAGCAGCGTAGCCTCCACCAACTACGAGCAGTACTTC.

The chain has TRBV4-3 and TRBJ2-1; 9 bases line up with TRBD2. This CDR3 is built from 18 residues. Germline loops: CDR1 LGHNA, CDR2 YSLEER. V shed 0 bases, J shed 3 bases, and the junction held 9 bases outside the gene matches. The CDR3 loop reads CASSQEAGGGALYNEQFF. The DNA of the CDR3 is TGCGCCAGCAGCCAAGAAGCGGGCGGGGGGGCTCTCTACAATGAGCAGTTCTTC.

V gene TRBV29-1 combines with J gene TRBJ2-7; TRBD1 aligns across 7 bases. This CDR3 has 15 amino acids. Trimming at V came to 0 bases and at J to 2 bases, leaving 7 bases not matched to a gene. The V gene's germline CDR1 is SQVTM and CDR2 ANQGSEA. The CDR3 reads CSVEDVGTATYEQYF. The CDR3 nucleotides are TGCAGCGTTGAAGATGTGGGGACAGCGACCTACGAGCAGTACTTC.

This clonotype was detected only a few times. The chain recombines TRBV12-3 or TRBV12-4 with TRBJ2-1, with D possibly called TRBD1 or TRBD2 (6 bases each). The V end was cut by 5 bases, the J end by 4 bases, with 12 bases between. This CDR3 contains 14 residues. The DNA of the CDR3 is TGTGCCAGCAGTCCCGGGGGCGCGTACAATGAGCAGTTCTTC. It encodes CASSPGGAYNEQFF.

The chain joins TRBV6-5 to TRBJ2-3; 11 bases align to TRBD2. This CDR3 is built from 17 residues. The ends lost 4 bases at V and 4 bases at J; junction bases unmatched: 10. Germline V gene lookup returns CDR1 MNHEY and CDR2 SVGAGI. The CDR3 spells CASSSRTSGLGSDTQYF. The DNA for the CDR3 is TGTGCCAGCAGTTCCCGGACTAGCGGGTTGGGATCAGATACGCAGTATTTT.

Worth noting for this clonotype: The junction and the germline gene differ at one end; a read error may be behind it. The chain uses TRBV6-1 and TRBJ2-7, with a weak D call TRBD1 (5 bases). CDR1 is MNHNS, CDR2 SASEGT, per germline. The CDR3 is made up of 14 amino acids. CDR3: CAISESREPYEQYF. The CDR3 nucleotides read TGTGCCATCAGTGAGAGCAGGGAACCCTACGAGCAGTACTTC.

The gene calls are TRBV27 and TRBJ2-7, with TRBD1 identical over 12 bases. CDR1 is MNHEY and CDR2 is SMNVEV in the germline V gene (reference sequence). After removal of 6 bases from V and 5 bases from J, the junction contained 8 bases not matched to a gene. This CDR3 contains 15 residues. The CDR3 protein is CASSWAGQGANEQYF. The CDR3 nucleotides read TGTGCCAGCAGCTGGGCGGGACAGGGGGCGAACGAGCAGTACTTC.

This chain joins TRBV11-2 and TRBJ2-1; D is unresolved. The CDR3 sequence is 12 residues long. The V end lost 7 bases, the J end lost 11 bases, and 15 bases lay between the germline ends. CDR1 SGHAT and CDR2 FQNNGV come from the germline V gene. Here the CDR3 reads CASTLSMVKQFF. In DNA form, the CDR3 reads TGTGCCAGCACCCTTTCGATGGTTAAGCAGTTCTTC.

The chain employs TRBV6-6 and TRBJ1-1; 7 bases agree with TRBD1. Germline CDR1 reads MNHNY; CDR2 reads SVGAGI (reference sequence). V lost 4 bases and J lost 0; bases outside the gene matches: 5. The CDR3 sequence is 15 residues long. The CDR3 region has the DNA TGTGCCAGCAGTTCGCTACAGGGGATGAACACTGAAGCTTTCTTT. Protein sequence: CASSSLQGMNTEAFF.

V gene TRBV9 combines with J gene TRBJ2-4, with a weak D call TRBD2 (6 bases). Trimming cost V 4 bases and J 6 bases, with 17 bases left between them. The CDR3 covers 15 residues. Germline-derived CDR1 and CDR2 are SGDLS and YYNGEE. CDR3 amino acids: CASSPGTVWGNIQYF. CDR3 sequence (DNA): TGTGCCAGCAGCCCTGGGACTGTGTGGGGAAACATTCAGTACTTC.

The chain recombines TRBV2 with TRBJ2-7; D may be TRBD2 (6 bases). Looked up from germline, CDR1 is SNHLY and CDR2 is FYNNEI. Trimming took off 7 bases at V and 6 bases at J, with 19 bases between the two ends. CDR3 length: 14 residues. CDR3 in DNA: TGTGCCAGCATGGTCGGCGGAGGGGTCCGCGAGCAGTACTTC. This encodes CASMVGGGVREQYF.

The chain joins TRBV28 to TRBJ2-3; D may be TRBD1 (7 bases). This CDR3 has 18 residues. The V gene's germline CDR1 is MDHEN and CDR2 SYDVKM. V was shortened by 3 bases and J by 0 bases, with 19 bases between the two germline ends. CDR3 protein: CASSFQGGTYTSTDTQYF. Here the CDR3 DNA reads TGTGCCAGCAGTTTCCAGGGGGGTACTTATACTAGCACAGATACGCAGTATTTT.

The gene calls are TRBV6-2 or TRBV6-3 and TRBJ2-7; 7 positions agree with TRBD1. The CDR3 extends over 14 amino acids. Unmatched junction bases numbered 11, after V lost 6 bases and J lost 6 bases. CDR1 and CDR2 from the germline V gene are MNHEY and SVGEGT. CDR3 DNA sequence: TGTGCCAGCAGACCCACGGGGACAGCTTCCGAGCAGTACTTC. Protein: CASRPTGTASEQYF.

This rearrangement joins TRBV15 to TRBJ2-2; D remains ambiguous. Trimming shortened V by 8 bases and J by 0 bases, and 13 bases separated the two germline ends. This CDR3 is built from 15 residues. The germline V gene encodes CDR1 LNHNV and CDR2 YYDKDF (reference sequence). CDR3 DNA: TGTGCCACCGAATCGACGCGTCCGAACACCGGGGAGCTGTTTTTT. It yields the protein CATESTRPNTGELFF.

Here the CDR3 reads CASSYSTGRGLHEQYF. The CDR3 bases are TGTGCCAGCAGTTACTCGACAGGACGCGGACTCCACGAGCAGTACTTC. The V gene is TRBV6-2 or TRBV6-3, the J gene TRBJ2-7, with D perhaps matching TRBD1 (6 bases). CDR1 is MNHEY and CDR2 is SVGEGT in the germline V gene. The V and J ends lost 0 bases and 5 bases respectively, with 17 bases between them. CDR3 length: 16 residues.

This clonotype was picked up a small number of times. The chain combines TRBV19 with TRBJ1-1; TRBD1 aligns across 9 bases. Losses at the gene ends were 6 bases for V and 4 bases for J; bases not matched to a gene: 6. Per germline, CDR1 LNHDA and CDR2 SQIVND (reference sequence). This CDR3 contains 14 residues. The CDR3 loop reads CASSLQGAGTEAFF. For the CDR3, the DNA is TGTGCCAGTAGCCTACAGGGGGCAGGCACTGAAGCTTTCTTT.

The V gene is TRBV27, the J gene TRBJ1-2; 7 bases line up with TRBD1. CDR1 is MNHEY, CDR2 SMNVEV, per germline (reference sequence). After removal of 3 bases from V and 4 bases from J, the junction contained 5 bases not matched to a gene. This CDR3 region has 14 residues. Here the CDR3 DNA reads TGTGCCAGCAGTTTTCAGGGGGGCCCCTATGGCTACACCTTC. Amino acids: CASSFQGGPYGYTF.